Listed here are 10 T cell receptor beta chains from one sample, sequenced in a study of CD8 T cells in Susac syndrome. With random hexamers, reverse transcription was performed on about 0.45 to 1 ug of RNA. Via MiXCR, TCRdb re-called the immunoSEQ multiplex PCR reads, giving one row per CDR3 protein. The table shows roughly 190,000 distinct CDR3 sequences, with approximately 93% occurring only once. What was sequenced was CD4+ T cells from PBMCs. These receptors were taken from a human donor in good health.

The chain uses TRBV7-2 and TRBJ2-4; 9 positions agree with TRBD1. The CDR3 covers 13 residues. The germline V gene has CDR1 SGHTA and CDR2 FQGNSA. The V segment lost 3 bases and the J segment 8 bases; nucleotides outside the gene matches: 2. Written as DNA, the CDR3 is TGTGCCAGCAGCTTCGACAGGGGGGACATTCAGTACTTC. This encodes CASSFDRGDIQYF.

This chain joins TRBV24-1 and TRBJ2-3; tentatively, D is TRBD1 or TRBD2 (6 bases each). The CDR3 loop spans 16 amino acids. Trimming cost V 4 bases and J 5 bases, with 18 bases left between them. Germline V gives CDR1 KGHDR, CDR2 SFDVKD. The CDR3 nucleotides are TGTGCCACCAGTGACGCCTCGGGGGCTTGGGGAGATACGCAGTATTTT. It specifies CATSDASGAWGDTQYF.

In DNA form, the CDR3 reads TGTGCCAGCAGCCAGGGACTTCTTAATTCACCCCTCCACTTT. This sequence encodes CASSQGLLNSPLHF. The chain links TRBV14 to TRBJ1-6; possibly TRBD1 for D (5 bases). The V end was cut by 3 bases, the J end by 6 bases, with 9 bases between. Looked up from germline, CDR1 is SGHDN and CDR2 is FVKESK. The CDR3 length is 14 residues.

This rearrangement joins TRBV29-1 to TRBJ1-4; D unresolved. V was clipped by 7 bases and J by 8 bases, with 17 bases between them. The CDR3 length is 13 residues. In germline, CDR1 is SQVTM, CDR2 ANQGSEA. The CDR3 nucleotides read TGCAGCGCATACTGGGAGGAAGGGGAAAAACTGTTTTTT. This codes for CSAYWEEGEKLFF.

The J gene is TRBJ1-2, the V gene TRBV7-2, with D possibly TRBD1 on 5 matching bases. The germline V gene has CDR1 SGHTA and CDR2 FQGNSA. The V end was cut by 2 bases, the J end by 4 bases, with 14 bases between. The length of the CDR3 is 15 residues. The CDR3 nucleotides read TGTGCCAGCAGCTTACCCAGGGCTACTCTCTATGGCTACACCTTC. This encodes CASSLPRATLYGYTF.

The chain uses TRBV6-5 and TRBJ2-4, with 7 bases lining up with TRBD1. CDR3 size: 16 residues. CDR1 MNHEY and CDR2 SVGAGI come from the germline V gene. Losses at the gene ends were 2 bases for V and 0 bases for J; bases not matched to a gene: 4. CDR3 residues: CASSYDTGVAKNIQYF. In nucleotides, the CDR3 is TGTGCCAGCAGTTACGATACAGGGGTAGCCAAAAACATTCAGTACTTC.

This clonotype was recorded only once. The chain is built from TRBV28 and TRBJ2-7; 9 bases agree with TRBD1. With 4 bases clipped from V and 3 bases from J, the junction kept 7 bases outside the gene matches. Germline assignment: CDR1 MDHEN and CDR2 SYDVKM. The CDR3 covers 15 residues. CDR3 sequence (DNA): TGTGCCAGCAGTTCCTACAGGGGGCGCTTCTACGAGCAGTACTTC. As protein: CASSSYRGRFYEQYF.

The genes are TRBV20-1 and TRBJ2-1, with D perhaps TRBD1 (6 bases). Per the germline V gene, CDR1 is DFQATT and CDR2 is SNEGSKA (reference sequence). This CDR3 spans 13 amino acids. The V and J ends lost 0 bases and 9 bases respectively, with 12 bases between them. The CDR3 protein is CSARDGGRSEQFF. CDR3 bases: TGCAGTGCTAGAGATGGGGGCAGGTCTGAGCAGTTCTTC.

The rearrangement joins TRBV15 to TRBJ2-1, with no clear D. V dropped 6 bases and J dropped 0 bases, with 15 bases sitting between them. From germline, CDR1 is LNHNV and CDR2 YYDKDF (reference sequence). CDR3 length: 16 residues. The CDR3 reads CATRRRVKSSYNEQFF. The CDR3 region has the DNA TGTGCCACCAGAAGAAGGGTCAAGAGCTCCTACAATGAGCAGTTCTTC.

This rearrangement joins TRBV19 to TRBJ2-1; 10 nucleotides match TRBD2. The CDR3 runs to 20 residues. The trim removed 2 bases at V and 6 bases at J, leaving 19 bases unmatched. Per germline, CDR1 LNHDA and CDR2 SQIVND (reference sequence). CDR3 residues: CASSISHFRLAGAPPNEQFF. CDR3 in DNA: TGTGCCAGTAGTATATCGCATTTTCGGCTAGCGGGGGCCCCGCCCAATGAGCAGTTCTTC.